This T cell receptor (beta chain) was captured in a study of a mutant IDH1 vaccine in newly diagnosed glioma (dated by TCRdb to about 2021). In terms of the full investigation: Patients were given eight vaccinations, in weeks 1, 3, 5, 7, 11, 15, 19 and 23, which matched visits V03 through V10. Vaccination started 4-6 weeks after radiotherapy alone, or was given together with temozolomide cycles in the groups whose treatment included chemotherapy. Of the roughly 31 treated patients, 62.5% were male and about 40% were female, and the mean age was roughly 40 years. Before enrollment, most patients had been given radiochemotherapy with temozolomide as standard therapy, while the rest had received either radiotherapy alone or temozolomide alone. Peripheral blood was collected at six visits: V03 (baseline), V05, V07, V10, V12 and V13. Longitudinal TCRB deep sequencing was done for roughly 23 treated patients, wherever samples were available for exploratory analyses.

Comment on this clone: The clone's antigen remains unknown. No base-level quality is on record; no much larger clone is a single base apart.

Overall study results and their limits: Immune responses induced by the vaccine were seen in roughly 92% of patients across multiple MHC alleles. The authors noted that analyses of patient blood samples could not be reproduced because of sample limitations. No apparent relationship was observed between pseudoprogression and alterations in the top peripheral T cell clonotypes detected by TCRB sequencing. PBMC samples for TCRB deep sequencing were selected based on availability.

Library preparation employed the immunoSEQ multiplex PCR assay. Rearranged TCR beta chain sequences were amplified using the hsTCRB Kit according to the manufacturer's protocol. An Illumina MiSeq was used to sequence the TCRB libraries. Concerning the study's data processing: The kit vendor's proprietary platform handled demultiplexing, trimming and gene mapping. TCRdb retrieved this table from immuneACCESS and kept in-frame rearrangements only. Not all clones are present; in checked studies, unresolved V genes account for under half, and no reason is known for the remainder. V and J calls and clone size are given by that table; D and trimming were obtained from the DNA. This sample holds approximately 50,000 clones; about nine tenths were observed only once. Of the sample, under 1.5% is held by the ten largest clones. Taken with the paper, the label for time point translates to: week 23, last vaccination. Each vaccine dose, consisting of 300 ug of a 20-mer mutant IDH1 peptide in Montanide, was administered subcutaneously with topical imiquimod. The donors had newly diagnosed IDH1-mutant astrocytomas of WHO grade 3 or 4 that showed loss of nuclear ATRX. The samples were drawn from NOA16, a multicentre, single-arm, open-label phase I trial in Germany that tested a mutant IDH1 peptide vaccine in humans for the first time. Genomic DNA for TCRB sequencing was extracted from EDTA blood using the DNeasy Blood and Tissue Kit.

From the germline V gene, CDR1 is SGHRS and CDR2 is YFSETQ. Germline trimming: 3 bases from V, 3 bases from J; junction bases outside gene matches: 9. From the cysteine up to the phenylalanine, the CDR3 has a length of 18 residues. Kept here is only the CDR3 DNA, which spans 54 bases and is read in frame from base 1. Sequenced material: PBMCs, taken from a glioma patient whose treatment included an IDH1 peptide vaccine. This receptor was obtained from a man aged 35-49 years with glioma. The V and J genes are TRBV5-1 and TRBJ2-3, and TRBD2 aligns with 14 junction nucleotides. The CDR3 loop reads CASSSHGLAGGSTDTQYF. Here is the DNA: TGCGCCAGCAGCTCGCACGGACTAGCGGGAGGTTCTACAGATACGCAGTATTTT.